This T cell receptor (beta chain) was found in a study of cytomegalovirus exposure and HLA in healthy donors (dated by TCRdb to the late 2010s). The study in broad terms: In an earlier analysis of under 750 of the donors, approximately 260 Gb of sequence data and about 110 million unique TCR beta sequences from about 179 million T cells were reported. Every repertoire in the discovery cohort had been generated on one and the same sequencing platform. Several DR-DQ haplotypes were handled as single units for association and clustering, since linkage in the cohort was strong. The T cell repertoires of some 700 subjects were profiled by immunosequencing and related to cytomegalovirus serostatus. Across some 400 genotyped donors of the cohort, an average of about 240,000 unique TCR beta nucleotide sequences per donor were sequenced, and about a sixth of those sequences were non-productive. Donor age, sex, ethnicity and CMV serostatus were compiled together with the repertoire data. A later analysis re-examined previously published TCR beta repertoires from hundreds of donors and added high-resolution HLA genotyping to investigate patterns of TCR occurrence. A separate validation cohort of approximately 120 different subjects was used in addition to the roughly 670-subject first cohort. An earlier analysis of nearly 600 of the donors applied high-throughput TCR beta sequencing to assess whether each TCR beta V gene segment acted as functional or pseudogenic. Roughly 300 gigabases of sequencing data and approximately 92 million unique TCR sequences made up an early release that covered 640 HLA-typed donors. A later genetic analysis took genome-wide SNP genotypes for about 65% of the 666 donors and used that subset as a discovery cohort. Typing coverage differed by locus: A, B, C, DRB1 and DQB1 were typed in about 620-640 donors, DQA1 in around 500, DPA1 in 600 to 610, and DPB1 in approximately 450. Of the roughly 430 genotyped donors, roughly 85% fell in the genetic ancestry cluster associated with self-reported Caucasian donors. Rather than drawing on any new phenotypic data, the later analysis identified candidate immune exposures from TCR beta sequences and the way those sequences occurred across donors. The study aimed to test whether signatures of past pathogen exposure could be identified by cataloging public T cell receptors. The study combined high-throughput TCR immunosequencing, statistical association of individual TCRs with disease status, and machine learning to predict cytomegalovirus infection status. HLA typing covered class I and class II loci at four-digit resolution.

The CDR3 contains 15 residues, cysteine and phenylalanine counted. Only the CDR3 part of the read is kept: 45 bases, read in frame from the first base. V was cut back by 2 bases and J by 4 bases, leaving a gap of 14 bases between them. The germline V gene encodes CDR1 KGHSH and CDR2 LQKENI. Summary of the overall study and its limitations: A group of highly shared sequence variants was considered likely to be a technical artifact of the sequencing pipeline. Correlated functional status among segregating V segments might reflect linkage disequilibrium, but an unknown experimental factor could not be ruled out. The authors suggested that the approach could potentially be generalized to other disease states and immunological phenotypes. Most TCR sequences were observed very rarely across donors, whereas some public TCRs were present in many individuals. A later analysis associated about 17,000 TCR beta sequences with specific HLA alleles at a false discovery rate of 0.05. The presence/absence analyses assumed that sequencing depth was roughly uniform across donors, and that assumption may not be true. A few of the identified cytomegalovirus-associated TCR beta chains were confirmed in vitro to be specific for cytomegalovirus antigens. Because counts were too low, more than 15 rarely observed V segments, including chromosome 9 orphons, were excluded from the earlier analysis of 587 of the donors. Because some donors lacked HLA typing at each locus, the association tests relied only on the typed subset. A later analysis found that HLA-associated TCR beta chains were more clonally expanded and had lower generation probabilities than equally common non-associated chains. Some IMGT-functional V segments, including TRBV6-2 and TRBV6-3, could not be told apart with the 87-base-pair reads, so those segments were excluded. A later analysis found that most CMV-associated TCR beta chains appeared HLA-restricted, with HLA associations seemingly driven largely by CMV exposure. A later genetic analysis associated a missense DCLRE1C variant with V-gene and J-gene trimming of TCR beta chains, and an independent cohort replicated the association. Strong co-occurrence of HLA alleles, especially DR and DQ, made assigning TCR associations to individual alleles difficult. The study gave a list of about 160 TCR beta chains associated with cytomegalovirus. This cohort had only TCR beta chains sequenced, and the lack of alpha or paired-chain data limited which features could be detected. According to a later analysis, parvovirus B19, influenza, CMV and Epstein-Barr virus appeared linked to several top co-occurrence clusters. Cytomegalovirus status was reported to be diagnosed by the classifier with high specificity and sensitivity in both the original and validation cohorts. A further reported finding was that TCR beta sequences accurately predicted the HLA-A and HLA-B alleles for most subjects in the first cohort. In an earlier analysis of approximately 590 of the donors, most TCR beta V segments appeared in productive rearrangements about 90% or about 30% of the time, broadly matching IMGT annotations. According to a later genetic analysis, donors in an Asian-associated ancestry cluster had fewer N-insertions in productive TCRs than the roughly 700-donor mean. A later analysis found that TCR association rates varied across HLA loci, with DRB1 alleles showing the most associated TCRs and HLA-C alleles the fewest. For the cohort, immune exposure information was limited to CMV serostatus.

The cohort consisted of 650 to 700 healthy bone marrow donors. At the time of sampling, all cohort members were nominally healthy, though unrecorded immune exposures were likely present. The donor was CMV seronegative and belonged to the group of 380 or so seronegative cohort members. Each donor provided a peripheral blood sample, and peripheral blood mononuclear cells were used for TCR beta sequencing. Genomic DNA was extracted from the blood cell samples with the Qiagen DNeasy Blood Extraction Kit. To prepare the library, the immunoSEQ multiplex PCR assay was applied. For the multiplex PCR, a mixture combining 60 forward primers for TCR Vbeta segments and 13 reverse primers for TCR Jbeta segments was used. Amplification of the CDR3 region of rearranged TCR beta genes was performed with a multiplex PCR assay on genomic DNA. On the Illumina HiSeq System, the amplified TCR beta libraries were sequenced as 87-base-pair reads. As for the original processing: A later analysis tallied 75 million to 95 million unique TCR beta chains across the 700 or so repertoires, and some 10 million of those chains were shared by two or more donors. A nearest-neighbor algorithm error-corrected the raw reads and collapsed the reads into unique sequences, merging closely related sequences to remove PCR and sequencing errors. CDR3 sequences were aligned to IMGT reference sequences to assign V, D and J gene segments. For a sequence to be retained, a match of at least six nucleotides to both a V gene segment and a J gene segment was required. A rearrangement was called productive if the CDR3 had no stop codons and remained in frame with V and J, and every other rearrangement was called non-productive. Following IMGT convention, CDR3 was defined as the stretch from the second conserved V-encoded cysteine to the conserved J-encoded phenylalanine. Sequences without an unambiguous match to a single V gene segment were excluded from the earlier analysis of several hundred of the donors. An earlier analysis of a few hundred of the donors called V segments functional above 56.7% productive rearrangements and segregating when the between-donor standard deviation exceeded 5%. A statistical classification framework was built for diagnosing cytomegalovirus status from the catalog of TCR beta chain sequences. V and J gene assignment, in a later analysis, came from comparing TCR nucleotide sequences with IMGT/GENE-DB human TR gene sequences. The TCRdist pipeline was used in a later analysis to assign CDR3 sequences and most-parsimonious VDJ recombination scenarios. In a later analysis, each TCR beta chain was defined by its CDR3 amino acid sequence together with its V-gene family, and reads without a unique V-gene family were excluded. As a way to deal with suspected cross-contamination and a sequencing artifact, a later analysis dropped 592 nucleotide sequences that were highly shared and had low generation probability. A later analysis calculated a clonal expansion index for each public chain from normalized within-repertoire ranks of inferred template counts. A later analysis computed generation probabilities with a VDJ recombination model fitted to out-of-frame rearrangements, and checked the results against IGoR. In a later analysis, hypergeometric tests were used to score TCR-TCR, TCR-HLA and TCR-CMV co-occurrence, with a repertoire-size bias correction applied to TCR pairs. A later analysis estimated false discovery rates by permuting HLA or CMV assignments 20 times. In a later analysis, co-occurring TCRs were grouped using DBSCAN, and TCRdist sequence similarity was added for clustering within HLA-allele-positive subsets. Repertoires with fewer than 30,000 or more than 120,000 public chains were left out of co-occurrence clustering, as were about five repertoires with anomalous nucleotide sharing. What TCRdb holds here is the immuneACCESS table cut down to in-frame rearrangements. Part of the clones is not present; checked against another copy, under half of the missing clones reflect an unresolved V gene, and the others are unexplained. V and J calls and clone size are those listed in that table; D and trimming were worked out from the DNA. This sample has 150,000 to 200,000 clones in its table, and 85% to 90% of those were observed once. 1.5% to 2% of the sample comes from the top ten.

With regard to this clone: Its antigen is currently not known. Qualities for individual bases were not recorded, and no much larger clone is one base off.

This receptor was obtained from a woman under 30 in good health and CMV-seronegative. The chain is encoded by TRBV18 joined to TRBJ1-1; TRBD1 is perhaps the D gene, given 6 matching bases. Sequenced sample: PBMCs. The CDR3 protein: CASSPIRGGGTEAFF. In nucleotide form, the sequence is TGTGCCAGCTCACCAATCAGGGGTGGGGGCACTGAAGCTTTCTTT.